Listed below are T cell receptor beta chains from one sample, sequenced in a study of cytomegalovirus exposure and HLA in healthy donors. Generated by immunoSEQ multiplex PCR, the TCRdb table keeps only in-frame clones and is missing some. Here the sample spans 180,000 or so clones, more than 65% being singletons. The sample consisted of PBMCs. These TCRs come from a woman in her thirties in good health and CMV-seropositive. CDR3s include the opening cysteine and the closing phenylalanine or tryptophan. D genes are given only for firm matches. Rows may omit the clone size; those that give it use once, few, many or a size class.

. | TRBD1 | TRBJ2-7 | TRBV6-5 | CASRNRGIDYEQYF | TGTGCCAGCAGGAACAGGGGAATTGACTACGAGCAGTACTTC
. | . | TRBJ1-6 | TRBV19 | CASTTDRPYNSPLHF | TGTGCCAGTACCACCGACAGGCCGTATAATTCACCCCTCCACTTT
. | . | TRBJ1-6 | TRBV28 | CASSLDQTPNSPLHF | TGTGCCAGCAGTTTAGACCAGACACCGAATTCACCCCTCCACTTT
. | TRBD2 | TRBJ2-1 | TRBV7-2 | CASSLTSGSNEQFF | TGTGCCAGCAGTCTAACTAGCGGGAGCAATGAGCAGTTCTTC
. | . | TRBJ2-7 | TRBV5-1 | CASSAREGSYEQYF | TGCGCCAGCAGCGCTCGGGAAGGAAGCTACGAGCAGTACTTC
few | . | TRBJ2-7 | TRBV18 | CASSPQREAGEQYF | TGTGCCAGCTCACCACAACGGGAAGCCGGCGAGCAGTACTTC
. | TRBD1 | TRBJ1-6 | TRBV6-1 | CASRPGQYNSPLHF | TGTGCCAGCAGGCCGGGACAGTATAATTCACCCCTCCACTTT
. | . | TRBJ1-1 | TRBV18 | CASSPPGMNTEAFF | TGTGCCAGCTCACCCCCAGGGATGAACACTGAAGCTTTCTTT
. | TRBD1 | TRBJ2-5 | TRBV11-3 | CASSQRTGIETQYF | TGTGCCAGCAGCCAACGGACAGGCATAGAGACCCAGTACTTC
once | TRBD1 | TRBJ2-7 | TRBV7-9 | CASSGTGGISGSYEQYF | TGTGCCAGCAGCGGTACAGGGGGAATCTCAGGATCCTACGAGCAGTACTTC
. | . | TRBJ1-1 | TRBV19 | CASSSDRNTEAFF | TGTGCCAGTAGTTCGGACAGGAACACTGAAGCTTTCTTT
. | . | TRBJ1-4 | TRBV6-6 | CASSYSSEGELFF | TGTGCCAGCAGTTACTCGAGTGAGGGGGAACTGTTTTTT
. | . | TRBJ2-7 | TRBV21-1 | CASSKWRSYEQYF | TGTGCCAGCAGCAAATGGCGGTCCTACGAGCAGTACTTC
. | TRBD2 | TRBJ2-1 | TRBV28 | CASSFGSSGGADYNEQFF | TGTGCCAGCAGTTTTGGCAGTAGCGGGGGGGCAGACTACAATGAGCAGTTCTTC
. | TRBD2 | TRBJ2-5 | TRBV5-6 | CASSQGLAGALQETQYF | TGTGCCAGCAGCCAGGGGCTAGCGGGGGCCCTACAAGAGACCCAGTACTTC
few | . | TRBJ2-3 | TRBV4-3 | CASSQGGGQGTDTQYF | TGCGCCAGCAGCCAAGGGGGGGGACAGGGCACAGATACGCAGTATTTT
. | TRBD1 | TRBJ1-4 | TRBV7-9 | CASSPGGRTNEKLFF | TGTGCCAGCAGCCCAGGGGGGAGAACTAATGAAAAACTGTTTTTT
. | . | TRBJ1-5 | TRBV9 | CASSEGGNQPQHF | TGTGCCAGCAGTGAGGGGGGCAATCAGCCCCAGCATTTT
. | . | TRBJ1-2 | TRBV7-2 | CASSLARTDYYGYTF | TGTGCCAGCAGCTTAGCGAGGACGGACTACTATGGCTACACCTTC
few | TRBD2 | TRBJ2-5 | TRBV18 | CASSRRTSGGARKETQYF | TGTGCCAGCTCCCGAAGGACTAGCGGGGGGGCGCGTAAAGAGACCCAGTACTTC
. | . | TRBJ1-2 | TRBV7-9 | CASSLTVDSNYGYTF | TGTGCCAGCAGCCTAACAGTAGACAGCAACTATGGCTACACCTTC
few | . | TRBJ1-5 | TRBV15 | CATSSLGAGNQPQHF | TGTGCCACCAGCAGTCTGGGGGCAGGCAATCAGCCCCAGCATTTT
. | . | TRBJ1-1 | TRBV5-1 | CASSLVGGADTEAFF | TGCGCCAGCAGCTTGGTTGGTGGGGCCGACACTGAAGCTTTCTTT
. | TRBD2 | TRBJ2-3 | TRBV6-4 | CASSDKRGGTDTQYF | TGTGCCAGCAGTGACAAGCGGGGGGGCACAGATACGCAGTATTTT
few | TRBD2 | TRBJ2-3 | TRBV5-1 | CASSLAGGDTQYF | TGCGCCAGCAGCTTGGCCGGGGGGGATACGCAGTATTTT
. | . | TRBJ1-6 | TRBV6-1 | CASREQTSSSYNSPLHF | TGTGCCAGCAGGGAACAGACATCAAGCTCCTATAATTCACCCCTCCACTTT
. | . | TRBJ2-3 | TRBV5-4 | CASSLDTSGTDTQYF | TGTGCCAGCAGCCTCGACACCTCTGGCACAGATACGCAGTATTTT
few | TRBD1 | TRBJ1-1 | TRBV28 | CASSFFGYNRDRVAFF | TGTGCCAGCAGTTTTTTTGGCTATAACCGGGACAGGGTGGCTTTCTTT
. | . | TRBJ1-2 | TRBV4-3 | CASSQGTGNYGYTF | TGCGCCAGCAGCCAAGGGACGGGGAACTATGGCTACACCTTC
. | . | TRBJ1-4 | TRBV9 | CASSRGINEKLFF | TGTGCCAGCAGCCGGGGGATTAATGAAAAACTGTTTTTT
. | TRBD1 | TRBJ1-3 | TRBV19 | CATRTFTWTGGNTIYF | TGTGCCACCAGAACATTCACTTGGACAGGAGGAAACACCATATATTTT
. | TRBD1 | TRBJ2-7 | TRBV4-3 | CASSPGQGSLYEQYF | TGCGCCAGCAGCCCCGGACAGGGTTCTCTCTACGAGCAGTACTTC
. | . | TRBJ1-6 | TRBV7-9 | CASSPPGRDSPLHF | TGTGCCAGCAGCCCCCCCGGGAGGGATTCACCCCTCCACTTT
. | TRBD2 | TRBJ2-1 | TRBV4-1 | CASSSSGTSEIYNEQFF | TGCGCCAGCAGCTCGTCCGGGACTAGCGAAATCTACAATGAGCAGTTCTTC
. | TRBD1 | TRBJ2-5 | TRBV7-2 | CASSSRTGRQETQYF | TGTGCCAGCAGCTCTCGGACAGGGCGCCAAGAGACCCAGTACTTC
. | . | TRBJ2-7 | TRBV30 | CAWSRGISYEQYF | TGTGCCTGGAGCAGGGGAATCTCCTACGAGCAGTACTTC
. | . | TRBJ1-6 | TRBV4-1 | CASSQVGATLHF | TGCGCCAGCAGCCAAGTCGGAGCGACTCTCCACTTT
. | TRBD1 | TRBJ2-2 | TRBV7-2 | CASSSRTGPGGELFF | TGTGCCAGCAGCTCCCGGACAGGGCCGGGCGGGGAGCTGTTTTTT
. | . | TRBJ2-7 | TRBV7-9 | CASSLHGSYEQYF | TGTGCCAGCAGCTTACACGGGTCCTACGAGCAGTACTTC
. | TRBD2 | TRBJ2-3 | TRBV19 | CASSKLGRAADTQYF | TGTGCCAGTAGTAAGCTCGGGAGGGCGGCAGATACGCAGTATTTT
few | TRBD2 | TRBJ2-5 | TRBV13 | CASSLSGGAPETQYF | TGTGCCAGCAGCTTATCCGGGGGGGCCCCAGAGACCCAGTACTTC
. | . | TRBJ1-1 | TRBV6-5 | CASSHFEGGTEAFF | TGTGCCAGCAGTCATTTTGAGGGTGGCACTGAAGCTTTCTTT
few | TRBD1 | TRBJ1-3 | TRBV19 | CASGTGAVAGNTIYF | TGTGCCAGCGGGACAGGGGCTGTTGCTGGAAACACCATATATTTT
. | . | TRBJ2-3 | TRBV5-1 | CASSLADPRDTQYF | TGCGCCAGCAGCTTAGCGGACCCCCGAGATACGCAGTATTTT
. | TRBD1 | TRBJ2-7 | TRBV6-6 | CASSRGTGQSYEQYF | TGTGCCAGCAGCCGAGGGACAGGTCAGTCGTACGAGCAGTACTTC
. | . | TRBJ2-2 | TRBV7-2 | CAVSGYLGTGELFF | TGTGCCGTATCAGGGTACCTAGGGACCGGGGAGCTGTTTTTT
few | . | TRBJ2-4 | TRBV18 | CASSPTQGKNIQYF | TGTGCCAGCTCACCAACACAGGGAAAAAACATTCAGTACTTC
. | TRBD1 | TRBJ1-1 | TRBV19 | CASSPLDRDTEAFF | TGTGCCAGTAGTCCTCTCGACAGGGATACTGAAGCTTTCTTT
. | TRBD1 | TRBJ1-1 | TRBV18 | CASSPLRGRDTEAFF | TGTGCCAGCTCACCCTTGAGGGGGCGGGACACTGAAGCTTTCTTT
. | . | TRBJ1-4 | TRBV5-1 | CASSFPGDTLFF | TGCGCCAGCAGCTTTCCCGGGGATACACTGTTTTTT
. | TRBD2 | TRBJ2-3 | TRBV4-3 | CASSGTSGGAGTDTQYF | TGCGCCAGCAGCGGGACTAGCGGGGGGGCCGGCACAGATACGCAGTATTTT
few | TRBD2 | TRBJ2-3 | TRBV5-4 | CASSPGTSGLVDTQYF | TGTGCCAGCAGCCCGGGGACTAGCGGTTTGGTAGATACGCAGTATTTT
. | . | TRBJ1-1 | TRBV28 | CASRETNTEAFF | TGTGCCAGCAGGGAGACGAACACTGAAGCTTTCTTT
once | TRBD1 | TRBJ1-2 | TRBV6-5 | CASSVYRTGHYGYTF | TGTGCCAGCAGTGTTTATAGGACAGGGCACTATGGCTACACCTTC
. | . | TRBJ1-4 | TRBV18 | CASSPIKRKLFF | TGTGCCAGCTCACCAATAAAGAGGAAACTGTTTTTT
. | TRBD1 | TRBJ2-2 | TRBV10-3 | CAIRGDSALNTGELFF | TGTGCCATCAGGGGGGACAGCGCACTGAACACCGGGGAGCTGTTTTTT
. | . | TRBJ2-3 | TRBV6-5 | CASFPADTDTQYF | TGTGCCAGCTTTCCAGCGGACACAGATACGCAGTATTTT